This entry lists 30 T cell receptor beta chains sequenced from one sample in a study of cytomegalovirus exposure and HLA in healthy donors. TCRdb keeps only in-frame clones here, not all; method: immunoSEQ multiplex PCR. Of 200,000 or so clones in the sample, over 75% were seen once. Sequenced material: PBMCs. These TCRs come from a woman aged 18-29 years in good health and CMV-seropositive.

The chain couples TRBV15 to TRBJ2-1; no clear D gene. V was pared by 3 bases and J by 2 bases, with 17 bases between. The germline V gene encodes CDR1 LNHNV and CDR2 YYDKDF (reference sequence). CDR3 size: 17 residues. As DNA, the CDR3 is TGTGCCACCAGCAGGGGCAGAACCCATACACCCTACAATGAGCAGTTCTTC. This sequence encodes CATSRGRTHTPYNEQFF.

As regards this clone: The DNA is left out, because the CDR3 cannot be placed on it with certainty; the CDR3 is given as TCRdb lists it. This sequence joins TRBV6-5 and TRBJ1-4; the tabulated D call, TRBD1, remains unverified against the DNA. The length of the CDR3 is 15 amino acids, counting both ends. Germline CDR1 is MNHEY and CDR2 is SVGAGI. The CDR3 sequence: CASSYLLGQGKNCFF.

V usage is TRBV10-3 and J usage is TRBJ1-3, with TRBD1 matching over 7 bases. V was clipped by 7 bases and J by 1 base; unmatched bases: 7. The CDR3 is 15 residues long. Germline CDR1 and CDR2: ENHRY and SYGVKD. The CDR3 reads CAITETGVSGNTIYF. The DNA of the CDR3 is TGTGCCATCACCGAAACAGGGGTATCTGGAAACACCATATATTTT.

J is TRBJ1-2 and V is TRBV11-2; TRBD1 agrees at 7 bases. The trim removed 5 bases at V and 4 bases at J, leaving 10 bases unmatched. The CDR3 spans 15 residues. Looked up from germline, CDR1 is SGHAT and CDR2 is FQNNGV. The CDR3 sequence: CASSLKTGMGYGYTF. The CDR3 DNA reads TGTGCCAGCAGCCTAAAGACAGGGATGGGCTATGGCTACACCTTC. The whole variable domain, filled in from reference TRBV11-2 and TRBJ1-2, reads EAGVAQSPRYKIIEKRQSVAFWCNPISGHATLYWYQQILGQGPKLLIQFQNNGVVDDSQLPKDRFSAERLKGVDSTLKIQPAKLEDSAVYLCASSLKTGMGYGYTFGSGTRLTVV.

The chain has TRBV19 and TRBJ2-2; possible D gene TRBD1, 5 bases. The CDR3 runs to 15 residues. Germline V gene sequence: CDR1 LNHDA, CDR2 SQIVND (reference sequence). Trimming cost V 3 bases and J 6 bases, with 14 bases left between them. The CDR3 loop is CASSMLPDSAGELFF. CDR3 coding DNA: TGTGCCAGTAGTATGTTGCCAGACAGCGCCGGGGAGCTGTTTTTT.

The chain carries TRBV7-6 and TRBJ2-7, with D possibly TRBD1 on 5 matching bases. Trimming removed 2 bases from V and 4 bases from J, with 9 bases in between. The CDR3 totals 13 residues. The germline V gene encodes CDR1 SGHVS and CDR2 FNYEAQ. CDR3 protein: CASSLTDRYEQYF. The CDR3, as DNA: TGTGCCAGCAGCTTAACCGACAGATACGAGCAGTACTTC. Looking up the rest from reference TRBV7-6 and TRBJ2-7 gives the full variable domain: GAGVSQSPRYKVTKRGQDVALRCDPISGHVSLYWYRQALGQGPEFLTYFNYEAQQDKSGLPNDRFSAERPEGSISTLTIQRTEQRDSAMYRCASSLTDRYEQYFGPGTRLTVT.

This clone was picked up one time. The V gene is TRBV18, the J gene TRBJ2-2, with D tentatively TRBD2 (6 bases). The V and J ends lost 3 bases and 6 bases respectively, with 11 bases between them. Germline loops: CDR1 KGHSH, CDR2 LQKENI. The CDR3 contains 14 residues. The CDR3 DNA reads TGTGCCAGCTCACCCTCGGGAGCGCCCGGGGAGCTGTTTTTT. Its translation: CASSPSGAPGELFF.

The rearrangement uses TRBV18 and TRBJ1-1; D unresolved. V lost 2 bases and J lost 3, with 7 bases in between. The CDR3 consists of 13 residues. Germline values: CDR1 KGHSH, CDR2 LQKENI. This chain's CDR3 is CASSPGRDTEAFF. CDR3 sequence (DNA): TGTGCCAGCTCACCAGGGCGGGACACTGAAGCTTTCTTT. The full variable domain, its missing parts supplied by reference TRBV18 and TRBJ1-1, is NAGVMQNPRHLVRRRGQEARLRCSPMKGHSHVYWYRQLPEEGLKFMVYLQKENIIDESGMPKERFSAEFPKEGPSILRIQQVVRGDSAAYFCASSPGRDTEAFFGQGTRLTVV.

The CDR3 DNA sequence: TGTGCCAGCAGTTACGCCACAGGGGCTCAGCCCCAGCATTTT. Translation gives CASSYATGAQPQHF. The chain couples TRBV6-5 to TRBJ1-5; 7 bases are shared with TRBD1. The germline V gene encodes CDR1 MNHEY and CDR2 SVGAGI. V was clipped by 2 bases and J by 6 bases; unmatched bases: 4. This CDR3 is built from 14 residues.

This clone is a singleton in its sample. The V call is TRBV27, the J call TRBJ2-1; D is undetermined. V lost 6 bases and J lost 7, with 10 bases in between. Germline-derived CDR1 and CDR2 are MNHEY and SMNVEV (reference sequence). The CDR3 runs 12 residues. CDR3 in DNA: TGTGCCAGCAGAGACTGGATAAATGAGCAGTTCTTC. As protein: CASRDWINEQFF.

V and J are TRBV5-1 and TRBJ2-2, with 9 bases matching TRBD1. V dropped 1 base and J dropped 5; count of bases not matched to a gene: 3. Germline V lookup: CDR1 SGHRS, CDR2 YFSETQ. CDR3 length: 15 amino acids. The CDR3 DNA is TGCGCCAGCAGCTTGCTTGGGACAGGGACCGGGGAGCTGTTTTTT. Its translation: CASSLLGTGTGELFF.

The CDR3 reads CASSPRGAAKNIQYF. For the CDR3, the DNA is TGTGCCAGCAGCCCTCGCGGAGCGGCCAAAAACATTCAGTACTTC. The chain joins TRBV5-4 to TRBJ2-4; D gene uncertain. Trimming stripped 4 bases from V and 1 base from J, with 12 bases between. The CDR3 covers 15 residues. Germline V gene sequence: CDR1 SGHNT, CDR2 YYREEE (reference sequence).

This clone was found a few times. The chain has TRBV7-3 and TRBJ1-1; D not resolved. CDR1 and CDR2 from the germline V gene are SGHTA and FQGTGA. V lost 3 bases to trimming and J lost 0 bases, with 5 bases between them. The CDR3 is 13 residues long. CDR3 in amino acids: CASSFYMNTEAFF. CDR3 nucleotides: TGTGCCAGCAGCTTTTACATGAACACTGAAGCTTTCTTT.

The chain joins TRBV27 to TRBJ2-7; D uncertain. The length of the CDR3 is 13 residues. Germline CDR1 reads MNHEY; CDR2 reads SMNVEV (reference sequence). V shed 4 bases and J shed 4 bases, with 11 bases lying between them. CDR3 nucleotides: TGTGCCAGCAGTTCAGGTTACCCTTACGAGCAGTACTTC. It codes for CASSSGYPYEQYF.

The V gene is TRBV9, the J gene TRBJ2-1; 7 positions agree with TRBD2. In germline, CDR1 is SGDLS, CDR2 YYNGEE. The CDR3 spans 17 residues. Trimming removed 0 bases from V and 4 bases from J; junction bases left unmatched: 10. CDR3 residues: CASSVEASGINYNEQFF. The DNA for the CDR3 is TGTGCCAGCAGCGTAGAGGCTAGCGGAATCAATTACAATGAGCAGTTCTTC.

This clone was found once. The rearrangement links TRBV9 to TRBJ2-2; D might be TRBD1 (5 bases). V was cut by 4 bases and J by 4 bases, with 17 bases left in between. The CDR3 has 16 residues. CDR1 SGDLS and CDR2 YYNGEE come from the germline V gene. DNA for the CDR3: TGTGCCAGCAGCTCCCCTCGGAGTAGGGGCACCGGGGAGCTGTTTTTT. As protein: CASSSPRSRGTGELFF. Full variable domain (remainder filled in from reference TRBV9 and TRBJ2-2): DSGVTQTPKHLITATGQRVTLRCSPRSGDLSVYWYQQSLDQGLQFLIQYYNGEERAKGNILERFSAQQFPDLHSELNLSSLELGDSALYFCASSSPRSRGTGELFFGEGSRLTVL.

This chain connects TRBV27 to TRBJ2-3, with TRBD2 matching 7 bases. V dropped 5 bases and J dropped 0; count of bases not matched to a gene: 14. CDR1 is MNHEY, CDR2 SMNVEV, per germline (reference sequence). This CDR3 spans 18 amino acids. In nucleotides, the CDR3 is TGTGCCAGCAGTATGAATAAATATCTAGCGGAGAGCACAGATACGCAGTATTTT. It specifies CASSMNKYLAESTDTQYF.

The V and J genes are TRBV5-4 and TRBJ2-5; 11 positions agree with TRBD2. CDR1 SGHNT and CDR2 YYREEE come from the germline V gene (reference sequence). V was pared by 1 base and J by 4 bases, with 6 bases of the junction left unmatched. The CDR3 consists of 16 residues. CDR3 sequence: CASSLTSGSPRETQYF. CDR3 sequence (DNA): TGTGCCAGCAGCTTGACTAGCGGGAGCCCACGAGAGACCCAGTACTTC.

This rearrangement joins TRBV10-1 to TRBJ1-1; D ambiguous. Germline V lookup: CDR1 WNHNN, CDR2 SYGVQD (reference sequence). Trimming removed 4 bases from V and 2 bases from J, with 11 bases in between. CDR3 length: 14 residues. This CDR3 is CASSARVTNTEAFF. In nucleotides, the CDR3 is TGCGCCAGCAGTGCCCGGGTCACCAACACTGAAGCTTTCTTT.

This rearrangement joins TRBV30 to TRBJ2-6; TRBD1 matches at 8 bases. The CDR3 spans 19 residues. V lost 1 base and J lost 1; bases outside the gene matches: 12. Germline loops: CDR1 GTSNPN, CDR2 SVGIG (reference sequence). DNA for the CDR3: TGTGCCTGGAGTGGCCGACCGGGACAGGAGGGGTCTGGGGCCAACGTCCTGACTTTC. It is translated as CAWSGRPGQEGSGANVLTF.

The J gene is TRBJ2-7, the V gene TRBV6-6, with D unclear. The V end lost 2 bases, the J end lost 1 base, and 9 bases lay between the germline ends. This CDR3 contains 14 residues. Per the germline V gene, CDR1 is MNHNY and CDR2 is SVGAGI (reference sequence). In DNA, the CDR3 is TGTGCCAGCAGTTACGCGGTAGAGTCCTACGAGCAGTACTTC. This sequence encodes CASSYAVESYEQYF.

The rearrangement joins TRBV27 to TRBJ2-3, with 14 bases identical to TRBD2. With 5 bases clipped from V and 8 bases from J, the junction kept 6 bases outside the gene matches. The V gene's germline CDR1 is MNHEY and CDR2 SMNVEV (reference sequence). The CDR3 has 15 amino acids. The DNA for the CDR3 is TGTGCCAGCAGTGGGGGACTAGCGGGAGCAGCTACGCAGTATTTT. This codes for CASSGGLAGAATQYF.

The chain uses TRBV7-2 and TRBJ1-5; TRBD1 is a possible D gene (5 bases). Between the trimmed V and J ends, which lost 0 bases and 7 bases, there was a span of 19 bases. CDR1 is SGHTA and CDR2 is FQGNSA in the germline V gene. The CDR3 extends over 17 amino acids. CDR3 loop: CASSLAPGPGMRQPQHF. CDR3 coding DNA: TGTGCCAGCAGCTTAGCTCCCGGGCCAGGGATGAGGCAGCCCCAGCATTTT.

The chain recombines TRBV7-9 with TRBJ2-7, with TRBD1 matching over 7 bases. Germline V lookup: CDR1 SEHNR, CDR2 FQNEAQ (reference sequence). CDR3 size: 16 residues. V shed 1 base, J shed 3 bases, and the junction held 9 bases outside the gene matches. DNA for the CDR3: TGTGCCAGCAGCTTAGGTCTAGGGCACAGGGGCTACGAGCAGTACTTC. This translates into CASSLGLGHRGYEQYF.

The DNA of the CDR3 is TGCGCCAGCAGCTCTAGGGGGAGTAGTACCGGGGAGCTGTTTTTT. Translating gives CASSSRGSSTGELFF. The chain employs TRBV5-1 and TRBJ2-2; TRBD1 is a possible D gene (6 bases). The CDR3 totals 15 residues. The V and J ends lost 3 bases and 5 bases respectively, with 14 bases between them. Germline V gene lookup returns CDR1 SGHRS and CDR2 YFSETQ.

The V and J genes are TRBV5-1 and TRBJ2-1; 11 bases agree with TRBD2. Germline V gives CDR1 SGHRS, CDR2 YFSETQ. The CDR3 sequence is 16 residues long. The J segment lost 3 bases and the V segment lost 4 bases, leaving 6 bases of the junction unmatched. As DNA, the CDR3 is TGCGCCAGCAGCGGATCTAGCGGGAGGCTCTACAATGAGCAGTTCTTC. This codes for CASSGSSGRLYNEQFF.

This clone was counted once. This chain uses TRBV28 with TRBJ1-2, with 9 bases that match TRBD1. V trimming: 6 bases; J trimming: 4 bases; junction bases outside the gene matches: 9. CDR1 is MDHEN, CDR2 SYDVKM, per germline. The CDR3 spans 15 residues. DNA of the CDR3: TGTGCCAGCAGCGTCACAGGGGGCGCGGGCTATGGCTACACCTTC. The encoded protein is CASSVTGGAGYGYTF.

This sequence joins TRBV5-1 and TRBJ1-1, with 7 nucleotides matching TRBD1. The CDR3 length is 13 residues. The germline V gene has CDR1 SGHRS and CDR2 YFSETQ. With V trimmed by 5 bases and J by 6 bases, 7 bases remained unmatched. The CDR3 nucleotides are TGCGCCAGCAGACTACAGGGGATCCCTGAAGCTTTCTTT. The encoded protein is CASRLQGIPEAFF.

The chain joins TRBV28 to TRBJ2-3, with 14 bases that match TRBD2. The CDR3 sequence is 14 residues long. Germline V gives CDR1 MDHEN, CDR2 SYDVKM. The J segment lost 8 bases and the V segment lost 5 bases, leaving 3 bases of the junction unmatched. The CDR3 reads CASSLGTSGSTQYF. The CDR3 DNA reads TGTGCCAGCAGTCTGGGGACTAGCGGGAGTACGCAGTATTTT.

The chain recombines TRBV7-6 with TRBJ2-5, with 8 bases identical to TRBD1. CDR3 length: 14 residues. V was pared by 5 bases and J by 2 bases, with 4 bases of the junction left unmatched. Germline V gives CDR1 SGHVS, CDR2 FNYEAQ. CDR3 DNA: TGTGCCAGCAGCGCGGGACAGGTGCAAGAGACCCAGTACTTC. Its translation is CASSAGQVQETQYF.